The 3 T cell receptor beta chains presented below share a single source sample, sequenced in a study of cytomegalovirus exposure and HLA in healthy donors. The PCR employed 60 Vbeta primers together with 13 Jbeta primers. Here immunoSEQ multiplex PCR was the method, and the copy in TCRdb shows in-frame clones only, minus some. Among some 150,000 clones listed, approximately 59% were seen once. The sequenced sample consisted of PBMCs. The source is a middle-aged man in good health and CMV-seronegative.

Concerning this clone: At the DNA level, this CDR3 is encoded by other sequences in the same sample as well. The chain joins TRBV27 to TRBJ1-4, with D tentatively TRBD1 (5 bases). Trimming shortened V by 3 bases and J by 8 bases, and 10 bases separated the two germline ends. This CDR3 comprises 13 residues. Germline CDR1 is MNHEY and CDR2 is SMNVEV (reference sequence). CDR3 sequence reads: CASSFGGGEKLFF. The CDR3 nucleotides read TGTGCCAGCAGTTTCGGGGGTGGCGAAAAACTGTTTTTT. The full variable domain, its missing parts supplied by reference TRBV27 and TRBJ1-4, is EAQVTQNPRYLITVTGKKLTVTCSQNMNHEYMSWYRQDPGLGLRQIYYSMNVEVTDKGDVPEGYKVSRKEKRNFPLILESPSPNQTSLYFCASSFGGGEKLFFGSGTQLSVL.

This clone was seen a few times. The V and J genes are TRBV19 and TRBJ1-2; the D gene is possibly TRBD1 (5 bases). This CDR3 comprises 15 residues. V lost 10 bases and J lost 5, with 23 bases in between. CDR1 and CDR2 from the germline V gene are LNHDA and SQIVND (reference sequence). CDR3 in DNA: TGTGCCACTACCCTGACAGAGAGCCTTGGGTATGGCTACACCTTC. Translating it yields CATTLTESLGYGYTF.

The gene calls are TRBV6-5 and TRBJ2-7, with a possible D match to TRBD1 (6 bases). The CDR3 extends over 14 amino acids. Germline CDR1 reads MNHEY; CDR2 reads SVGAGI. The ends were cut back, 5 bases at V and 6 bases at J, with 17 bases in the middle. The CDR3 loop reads CASSPRRGEGEQYF. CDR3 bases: TGTGCCAGCAGTCCGCGCAGGGGAGAGGGCGAGCAGTACTTC.